This TCR beta chain was captured in a study of blood T cell repertoires in COVID-19. This CDR3 is 14 amino acids long. Germline V CDR1 and CDR2: SGHTA, FQGTGA. V lost 3 bases, J lost 5 bases, and 13 bases lay in between. Sequencing used immunoSEQ multiplex PCR; TCRdb keeps in-frame clones, though not all of them. The table records a few hundred thousand clones, roughly 85% of them present only once. The chain is built from TRBV7-3 and TRBJ1-2; D is ambiguous. Sequencing used peripheral blood. This clonotype originated in a woman between 18 and 30 years old with acute or convalescent COVID-19. The CDR3 spells CASSFGGQRYGYTF. The CDR3 region has the DNA TGTGCCAGCAGCTTCGGCGGGCAGCGTTATGGCTACACCTTC.